These 9 T cell receptor beta chains were sequenced from one sample in a study of blood T cell repertoires in COVID-19. TCRdb keeps only in-frame clones here, not all; method: immunoSEQ multiplex PCR. This table holds about 260,000 clones, around 90% found once. The sample comprised peripheral blood. The receptor source for this set is a woman aged 55 to 70 with COVID-19, enrolled during active disease.

The V gene is TRBV29-1, the J gene TRBJ2-7, with TRBD2 as a possible D gene (5 bases). Germline CDR1 and CDR2: SQVTM and ANQGSEA. Trimming left V 2 bases short and J 2 bases short, with 7 bases between. The CDR3 extends over 12 amino acids. DNA of the CDR3: TGCAGCGTTGAATCGGGAACCTACGAGCAGTACTTC. Translation gives CSVESGTYEQYF.

This chain connects TRBV30 to TRBJ2-4; 7 nucleotides align to TRBD1. CDR3 length equals 15 residues. Per the germline V gene, CDR1 is GTSNPN and CDR2 is SVGIG (reference sequence). The V gene end was trimmed by 2 bases and the J gene end by 9 bases; junction bases not matched to a gene: 13. The CDR3 sequence is CAWSQTTGVVGIQYF. In DNA, the CDR3 is TGTGCCTGGAGTCAGACTACAGGGGTGGTAGGCATTCAGTACTTC.

V usage is TRBV3-1 (or the pseudogene TRBV3-2) and J usage is TRBJ2-3, with D maybe TRBD1 (6 bases). V was pared by 6 bases and J by 4 bases, with 11 bases between. The CDR3 covers 13 residues. The germline CDR1 and CDR2 sequences are LGHDT and YNNKEL (reference sequence). The CDR3 protein is CASRGAAADTQYF. The CDR3 bases are TGTGCCAGCAGGGGGGCAGCAGCAGATACGCAGTATTTT.

This chain links TRBV2 with TRBJ2-7; a weak D match, TRBD1 (6 bases). This CDR3 region has 15 residues. Germline V gives CDR1 SNHLY, CDR2 FYNNEI. V lost 7 bases to trimming and J lost 0 bases, with 16 bases between them. CDR3 bases: TGTGCCAGCAAACCTGGGACACACGTCTCCTACGAGCAGTACTTC. Its protein product is CASKPGTHVSYEQYF. Full variable domain (remainder filled in from reference TRBV2 and TRBJ2-7): EPEVTQTPSHQVTQMGQEVILRCVPISNHLYFYWYRQILGQKVEFLVSFYNNEISEKSEIFDDQFSVERPDGSNFTLKIRSTKLEDSAMYFCASKPGTHVSYEQYFGPGTRLTVT.

The rearrangement uses TRBV30 and TRBJ1-2, with 8 nucleotides matching TRBD1. This CDR3 has 14 residues. V lost 3 bases to trimming and J lost 2 bases; unmatched junction nucleotides: 5. The germline V gene has CDR1 GTSNPN and CDR2 SVGIG (reference sequence). The CDR3 DNA is TGTGCCTGGAGGCCCAGGGGGCCCAACTATGGCTACACCTTC. Protein: CAWRPRGPNYGYTF.

This rearrangement joins TRBV28 to TRBJ2-7, with 9 bases that match TRBD2. CDR1 and CDR2 (germline): MDHEN, SYDVKM. With V trimmed by 3 bases and J by 0 bases, 6 bases remained unmatched. This CDR3 is 16 amino acids long. This chain's CDR3 is CASSLLAGTLSYEQYF. The CDR3 DNA is TGTGCCAGCAGTTTGCTAGCGGGGACCCTCTCCTACGAGCAGTACTTC.

This chain links TRBV20-1 with TRBJ2-1, with D perhaps TRBD2 (6 bases). Trimming removed 6 bases at V and 15 bases at J, with 15 bases between. Germline-derived CDR1 and CDR2 are DFQATT and SNEGSKA (reference sequence). This CDR3 is 10 amino acids long. The DNA of the CDR3 is TGCAGTGCCCACTCTAGCGTGCTGTTCTTC. Translated: CSAHSSVLFF.

The rearrangement joins TRBV28 to TRBJ1-3; unclear D gene. V lost 6 bases and J 4 bases, leaving 13 bases between the germline ends. CDR3 length: 14 amino acids. Germline CDR1 reads MDHEN; CDR2 reads SYDVKM. The CDR3 DNA sequence: TGTGCCAGCAGGGGCCCGACCGCAGGAAACACCATATATTTT. Translation gives CASRGPTAGNTIYF. The full variable domain, rest sourced from reference TRBV28 and TRBJ1-3, is DVKVTQSSRYLVKRTGEKVFLECVQDMDHENMFWYRQDPGLGLRLIYFSYDVKMKEKGDIPEGYSVSREKKERFSLILESASTNQTSMYLCASRGPTAGNTIYFGEGSWLTVV.

The V gene is TRBV18, the J gene TRBJ2-1; 10 bases align to TRBD1. The CDR3 totals 17 residues. Germline V lookup: CDR1 KGHSH, CDR2 LQKENI. Trimming cost V 5 bases and J 8 bases; bases outside gene matches: 15. The DNA for the CDR3 is TGTGCCAGCTCAACACGACCGGGACAGGGGTTTCGGGATGAGCAGTTCTTC. Translating it yields CASSTRPGQGFRDEQFF.